The clone carrying this T cell receptor (beta chain) was picked up many times. Its antigen is unknown. This record belongs to a study of T cell repertoires in cytomegalovirus infection. Overall study: Public TCR beta signatures marked donors with CMV infection and the matching HLA.

The CDR3 contains 17 residues. CDR1 and CDR2 from the germline V gene are MDHEN and SYDVKM. The V end was cut by 1 base, the J end by 4 bases, with 17 bases between. TCRdb used MiXCR to reprocess the reads, holding one entry per CDR3 protein. The sample shows over 120,000 distinct CDR3 sequences, about 31% of them seen only once. Study findings and constraints: Identification of carriers of CMV plus the relevant HLA was achieved through cumulative public TCR beta family frequency. The ex vivo response showed dominance by HLA-C-restricted CMV-specific TCR beta clonotypes.

The sequences come from CD8+ T cells from cultured PBMCs, collected from culture after CMV antigen stimulation. This receptor was obtained from a human donor in good health (CMV status not recorded). Some clones in this sample may be carry-over from other donors' samples. This rearrangement joins TRBV28 to TRBJ2-1, with D maybe TRBD1 (6 bases). This CDR3 reads CASSLSTGTPYYNEQFF. CDR3 coding DNA: TGTGCCAGCAGTTTATCGACCGGGACACCATATTACAATGAGCAGTTCTTC.